This T cell receptor beta chain was retrieved from a study of PD-1 blockade in classical Hodgkin lymphoma (dated by TCRdb to between 2020 and 2021). Concerning the study at large: Nivolumab dosing was 3 mg/kg intravenously every 2 weeks, continuing until either disease progression or unacceptable toxicity. To define a peripheral blood immune signature of response to PD-1 blockade in classical Hodgkin lymphoma, the study combined TCR beta sequencing with CyTOF.

Study-wide conclusions, independent of this receptor: Newly diagnosed patients were reported to have lower baseline TCR diversity than healthy donors, and relapsed/refractory patients were reported to have lower baseline TCR diversity still. The study covered only a single clinical trial cohort, and the causes of the repertoire differences, possibly disease activity or prior therapy, were still not defined. By C4D1, a significant rise was seen in CD4+ TCR diversity but not in CD8+ TCR diversity (p=0.0027 vs p=0.16), and the rise was most apparent among complete responders (p=0.02). Among trial patients, those achieving complete response had baseline diversity similar to that of newly diagnosed patients, while diversity was significantly lower in partial responders and progressors. Diversity was lower in patients who began nivolumab less than 1 year after ASCT, so these patients were left out of later analyses to avoid confounding by immune reconstitution.

Read against the paper, the sample's time point label means: cycle 1 day 1 (C1D1), immediately before nivolumab initiation. All trial patients had relapsed after autologous stem cell transplantation, with cohorts A, B and C differing in prior brentuximab vedotin exposure. The trial cohort comprised more than 55 patients with relapsed/refractory classical Hodgkin lymphoma whose best overall responses were complete response, partial response or progressive disease. Single-agent nivolumab was administered to trial patients in the multi-cohort phase II CheckMate 205 trial. An independent review committee assessed best overall response using the 2007 International Working Group response criteria. Trial PBMCs were collected immediately before nivolumab initiation (C1D1) and during therapy at cycle 2 day 1 and cycle 4 day 1. After peripheral blood was drawn into 8 mL Vacutainer Cell Preparation Tubes, PBMCs were isolated by centrifugation and then cryopreserved.

This clone has only one observation. This receptor's antigen is unknown. No base quality information exists; no much larger clone differs at one position. The Qiagen DNeasy kit was used to extract genomic DNA from unsorted PBMCs and from the negatively selected CD4+ and CD8+ fractions. TCR beta CDR3 regions were amplified by immunoSEQ multiplex PCR using primers annealing to V and J segments. A synthetic immune receptor repertoire was used to minimize amplification bias, and any remaining bias was removed computationally after sequencing. Processing in the source paper ran as follows. Custom Python scripts were used to quantify repertoire diversity as the Shannon entropy index. Unsorted, CD4+ and CD8+ repertoires were examined separately, except in combined analyses, for which CD4+ and CD8+ sequences were merged in silico. A clone was considered expanded if an increase in frequency of at least 2-fold after treatment relative to C1D1 was found, and a pseudocount of 0.5 was applied to clones undetected at baseline. Singleton clones were defined as clones with 0 or 1 copy at C1D1, and non-singleton clones were defined as clones with 2 or more copies. Clones expanded in unsorted samples were annotated as CD4+, CD8+ or unknown by matching protein sequences in sorted samples from the same patient. Wilcoxon tests were applied to paired samples to test diversity changes from C1D1 to C4D1. TCRdb provides this immuneACCESS table in a form limited to in-frame rearrangements. Some clones are lacking; in checked studies, under half of them reflect an unresolved V gene, and why the rest are absent is not known. Clone size and V and J calls were adopted from that table, with D and trimming inferred from the DNA. This sample holds 40,000 to 45,000 clones; about 70% were observed only once. The ten largest clones capture more than 20% of the sample.

Per the germline V gene (reference sequence), MNHNY is the CDR1 and SVGAGI is the CDR2. V loses 1 base of germline sequence and J loses 4 bases, and the interval between the two ends is 14 bases. The CDR3 numbers 15 residues from cysteine through phenylalanine. Solely the CDR3 DNA is kept, with 45 bases framed from the first base. Rearrangement joined TRBV6-6 to TRBJ2-7; the D element could tentatively be TRBD1 or TRBD2, as 5 bases agree for each. The sequence came from a human donor with classical Hodgkin lymphoma. Sequences were derived from peripheral blood mononuclear cells (PBMCs), sampled at baseline. The sequence in DNA is TGTGCCAGCAGTTACTTCCGGGACCCAAGTTACGAGCAGTACTTC. This translates into CASSYFRDPSYEQYF.